The 23 T cell receptor beta chains below come from one sample, sequenced in a study of blood T cell repertoires in COVID-19. Assay used: immunoSEQ multiplex PCR; TCRdb lists only in-frame clones, some missing. The data contain around 150,000 clones, roughly 88% of them seen just once; the ten biggest clones take up roughly 4.9%. The specimen sequenced was PBMCs or T cells enriched from blood (not recorded which). Receptors originate from a man in his 70s who had been exposed to COVID-19.

The V call is TRBV19, the J call TRBJ1-2; 10 bases agree with TRBD1. CDR3 size: 16 residues. CDR1 and CDR2 from the germline V gene are LNHDA and SQIVND (reference sequence). J gave up 4 bases and V 3 bases, and 8 bases lay outside the gene matches. The CDR3 is CASSIQGQGLFYGYTF. The CDR3 DNA is TGTGCCAGTAGTATTCAGGGACAGGGGCTCTTCTATGGCTACACCTTC. The variable domain in full, completed from reference TRBV19 and TRBJ1-2, reads DGGITQSPKYLFRKEGQNVTLSCEQNLNHDAMYWYRQDPGQGLRLIYYSQIVNDFQKGDIAEGYSVSREKKESFPLTVTSAQKNPTAFYLCASSIQGQGLFYGYTFGSGTRLTVV.

V and J are TRBV7-7 and TRBJ1-1; no clear D. The germline V gene encodes CDR1 SSHAT and CDR2 FNYEAQ (reference sequence). The CDR3 is 13 residues long. V was pared by 4 bases and J by 4 bases, with 10 bases between. The CDR3 is CASSSSEGTEAFF. The DNA of the CDR3 is TGTGCCAGCAGCTCTTCCGAGGGCACTGAAGCTTTCTTT.

This chain joins TRBV29-1 and TRBJ2-3; TRBD1 agrees at 10 bases. Germline values: CDR1 SQVTM, CDR2 ANQGSEA. CDR3 length: 16 amino acids. J gave up 0 bases and V 5 bases, and 8 bases lay outside the gene matches. CDR3 sequence: CSVPRWTGGSTDTQYF. In nucleotides, the CDR3 is TGCAGCGTTCCAAGGTGGACAGGGGGGAGCACAGATACGCAGTATTTT.

V and J are TRBV11-2 and TRBJ2-5; 9 bases fit TRBD2. Germline V gives CDR1 SGHAT, CDR2 FQNNGV. The V gene end was trimmed by 5 bases and the J gene end by 0 bases; junction bases not matched to a gene: 7. The CDR3 is 16 amino acids. This CDR3 reads CASSQGLASYQETQYF. The DNA of the CDR3 is TGTGCCAGCAGCCAGGGACTAGCATCGTACCAAGAGACCCAGTACTTC.

This clone has a single count. This chain joins TRBV5-1 and TRBJ2-1; 8 bases align to TRBD1. The CDR3 runs 15 residues. Germline loops: CDR1 SGHRS, CDR2 YFSETQ. V shed 1 base and J 3 bases; nucleotides not matched to a gene: 3. CDR3 bases: TGCGCCAGCAGCTTGCGAGGACAGGGCTACAATGAGCAGTTCTTC. As protein: CASSLRGQGYNEQFF.

The rearrangement links TRBV7-9 to TRBJ1-1; a possible D gene is TRBD1 (5 bases). The CDR3 has 16 amino acids. Per germline, CDR1 SEHNR and CDR2 FQNEAQ (reference sequence). Trimming pared 4 bases from V and 0 bases from J, leaving 15 bases between. CDR3 residues: CASSSPPGGVNTEAFF. The DNA for the CDR3 is TGTGCCAGCAGCTCCCCACCCGGGGGGGTGAACACTGAAGCTTTCTTT.

This chain connects TRBV7-2 to TRBJ1-2; D is undetermined. There are 14 residues in the CDR3. V lost 1 base and J 4 bases, leaving 10 bases between the germline ends. Germline V gene lookup returns CDR1 SGHTA and CDR2 FQGNSA. CDR3 DNA sequence: TGTGCCAGCAGCTTAGGTATGAGAGCCTATGGCTACACCTTC. It specifies CASSLGMRAYGYTF.

The chain links TRBV7-2 to TRBJ2-2, with D perhaps TRBD2 (6 bases). CDR3 length: 15 residues. Per germline, CDR1 SGHTA and CDR2 FQGNSA. V lost 0 bases to trimming and J lost 8 bases, with 13 bases between them. The CDR3 bases are TGTGCCAGCAGCTTAGCGGCGGACCGGGAGGGGGAGCTGTTTTTT. Protein product: CASSLAADREGELFF.

The chain couples TRBV7-2 to TRBJ2-5, with 8 bases that match TRBD1. Looked up from germline, CDR1 is SGHTA and CDR2 is FQGNSA. The CDR3 covers 16 residues. After removal of 4 bases from V and 1 base from J, the junction contained 8 bases not matched to a gene. CDR3 amino acids: CASSSRTGISQETQYF. Written as DNA, the CDR3 is TGTGCCAGCAGCTCCCGGACAGGGATTTCCCAAGAGACCCAGTACTTC.

The chain carries TRBV19 and TRBJ2-6; 7 nucleotides line up with TRBD1. The germline gives CDR1 LNHDA, CDR2 SQIVND (reference sequence). CDR3 length: 17 amino acids. V shed 4 bases and J 1 base; nucleotides not matched to a gene: 7. Here the CDR3 reads CASSRGTDFSGANVLTF. The CDR3 DNA reads as TGTGCCAGTAGTAGGGGGACAGACTTTTCTGGGGCCAACGTCCTGACTTTC.

The chain couples TRBV5-8 to TRBJ2-2; a possible D gene is TRBD2 (6 bases). From germline, CDR1 is SGHTS and CDR2 YDEGEE. Trimming took 2 bases from V and 3 from J, leaving 11 bases between them. There are 15 residues in the CDR3. As DNA, the CDR3 is TGTGCCAGCAGCTTAGGGGAGCGGGACACCGGGGAGCTGTTTTTT. Translated: CASSLGERDTGELFF.

The chain recombines TRBV13 with TRBJ1-1; D is unresolved. This CDR3 has 14 residues. Germline assignment: CDR1 PRHDT and CDR2 FYEKMQ (reference sequence). The ends were cut back, 2 bases at V and 5 bases at J, with 12 bases in the middle. The CDR3 DNA reads TGTGCCAGCAGCTTAAGAGGCGGAGTTACTGAAGCTTTCTTT. It translates to CASSLRGGVTEAFF.

The chain couples TRBV3-1 (or the pseudogene TRBV3-2) to TRBJ2-3; 12 bases match TRBD2. CDR1 and CDR2 from the germline V gene are LGHDT and YNNKEL (reference sequence). The trim removed 5 bases at V and 0 bases at J, leaving 6 bases unmatched. The CDR3 is 17 amino acids. For the CDR3, the DNA is TGTGCCAGCAGCACGATCGGACTAGCGGGGAGCACAGATACGCAGTATTTT. Amino acid sequence: CASSTIGLAGSTDTQYF.

The chain couples TRBV28 to TRBJ2-7, with D possibly being TRBD2 (6 bases). V was clipped by 5 bases and J by 4 bases, with 18 bases between them. Germline-derived CDR1 and CDR2 are MDHEN and SYDVKM. The CDR3 is 15 amino acids. CDR3: CASSPSGTGGYEQYF. Here the CDR3 DNA reads TGTGCCAGCAGTCCGTCCGGGACTGGGGGATACGAGCAGTACTTC.

This clone appeared once. The V call is TRBV27, the J call TRBJ1-2; D possibly corresponds to TRBD1 (5 bases). CDR1 and CDR2 from the germline V gene are MNHEY and SMNVEV (reference sequence). V lost 5 bases and J 10 bases, leaving 20 bases between the germline ends. This CDR3 spans 14 amino acids. CDR3 in amino acids: CASSPRPGEGFYTF. In nucleotides, the CDR3 is TGTGCCAGCAGTCCGCGACCGGGGGAAGGCTTCTACACCTTC.

The chain recombines TRBV3-1 (or the pseudogene TRBV3-2) with TRBJ1-5; D possibly corresponds to TRBD1 (6 bases). V lost 1 base and J lost 4, with 11 bases in between. The CDR3 loop spans 15 amino acids. The germline V gene has CDR1 LGHDT and CDR2 YNNKEL (reference sequence). CDR3 in amino acids: CASSQGMGANQPQHF. The CDR3 bases are TGTGCCAGCAGCCAAGGGATGGGGGCTAATCAGCCCCAGCATTTT.

The chain couples TRBV6-1 to TRBJ2-6, with no clear D. CDR3 length: 16 residues. Germline values: CDR1 MNHNS, CDR2 SASEGT. Trimming pared 4 bases from V and 0 bases from J, leaving 10 bases between. This CDR3 reads CASSAVGVSGANVLTF. In DNA form, the CDR3 reads TGTGCCAGCAGTGCGGTTGGAGTCTCTGGGGCCAACGTCCTGACTTTC.

CDR3 nucleotides: TGCGCCAGCAGCCAAGGACATCTAGCGGATTTGAACACCGGGGAGCTGTTTTTT. Residues: CASSQGHLADLNTGELFF. The V gene is TRBV4-3, the J gene TRBJ2-2, with 7 positions matching TRBD2. J lost 1 base, V lost 1 base, and 9 bases had no gene match. In germline, CDR1 is LGHNA, CDR2 YSLEER. The CDR3 has 18 amino acids.

The chain recombines TRBV5-1 with TRBJ1-2, with TRBD1 matching 9 bases. V shed 4 bases and J 4 bases; nucleotides not matched to a gene: 5. This CDR3 has 14 residues. From germline, CDR1 is SGHRS and CDR2 YFSETQ. This CDR3 reads CASSTGQGSYGYTF. Here the CDR3 DNA reads TGCGCCAGCAGCACGGGACAGGGAAGCTATGGCTACACCTTC.

The chain employs TRBV5-1 and TRBJ1-3; D possibly corresponds to TRBD1 (5 bases). The V gene's germline CDR1 is SGHRS and CDR2 YFSETQ. V was trimmed by 4 bases and J by 0 bases, leaving 8 bases between them. The CDR3 length is 14 residues. For the CDR3, the DNA is TGCGCCAGCAGCATGACAGCCTCTGGAAACACCATATATTTT. It translates to CASSMTASGNTIYF.

The rearrangement links TRBV7-3 to TRBJ2-2, with 7 bases that match TRBD1. CDR1 is SGHTA, CDR2 FQGTGA, per germline. V lost 3 bases, J lost 9 bases, and 4 bases stayed unmatched. The CDR3 sequence is 13 residues long. CDR3 nucleotide sequence: TGTGCCAGCAGCTTTGAGGGGGCCCGGGAGCTGTTTTTT. Its protein is CASSFEGARELFF.

This rearrangement joins TRBV2 to TRBJ1-4, with 9 nucleotides matching TRBD1. Germline loops: CDR1 SNHLY, CDR2 FYNNEI. J gave up 4 bases and V 6 bases, and 6 bases lay outside the gene matches. CDR3 length equals 15 residues. The CDR3 reads CASSPGQGINEKLFF. DNA for the CDR3: TGTGCCAGCAGCCCGGGACAGGGTATTAATGAAAAACTGTTTTTT.

The genes are TRBV30 and TRBJ1-5, with D unclear. V gave up 2 bases and J gave up 0 bases, with 5 bases separating them. This CDR3 has 13 amino acids. Germline V lookup: CDR1 GTSNPN, CDR2 SVGIG (reference sequence). The CDR3 region is CAWSQISNQPQHF. CDR3 DNA: TGTGCCTGGAGTCAGATTAGCAATCAGCCCCAGCATTTT.